The 12 T cell receptor beta chains below were found in one sample sequenced in a study of metastatic and nonmetastatic thyroid tumors (dated by TCRdb to the early 2020s). No treatment had been received by any patient before thyroid surgery. Libraries were made using PCR. The sequencing machine was an Illumina HiSeq 4000. TCRdb reran the public reads through fastp at Q25 and MiXCR, keeping productive beta chains. The sample profile shows about 35,000 clones; 33% of them were found once. Roughly 15% of the sample comes from the top ten. The sample comprised tumor tissue. Every receptor here comes from a female donor with papillary thyroid cancer or a benign thyroid nodule (not recorded which). Some clones in this sample may be carry-over from other donors' samples.

This clone has a handful of counts. This chain links TRBV27 with TRBJ2-3, with a tentative D call TRBD2 (7 bases). With 6 bases removed from V and 6 bases from J, the gap between germline ends came to 16 bases. The CDR3 has 14 residues. Germline V lookup: CDR1 MNHEY, CDR2 SMNVEV (reference sequence). CDR3 in DNA: TGTGCCAGCAGAGGAGGGGGGAGGGGGGATACGCAGTATTTT. As protein: CASRGGGRGDTQYF.

The rearrangement uses TRBV6-4 and TRBJ1-6, with a weak D call TRBD1 (6 bases). Trimming stripped 5 bases from V and 10 bases from J, with 21 bases between. The germline CDR1 and CDR2 sequences are MRHNA and SNTAGT. There are 16 residues in the CDR3. This CDR3 reads CASSPYHRDGGSPLHF. The CDR3 coding sequence is TGTGCCAGCAGTCCTTACCACAGGGACGGGGGATCACCCCTCCACTTT.

V is TRBV4-1 and J is TRBJ2-2; the D call may be TRBD1 or TRBD2 (5 bases each). Germline V gives CDR1 MGHRA, CDR2 YSYEKL. V lost 0 bases to trimming and J lost 3 bases, with 14 bases between them. CDR3 length: 17 residues. The CDR3, as DNA: TGCGCCAGCAGCCAAGAACCGGGGCCCTCCGACACCGGGGAGCTGTTTTTT. Amino acids: CASSQEPGPSDTGELFF.

The chain employs TRBV7-6 and TRBJ2-1; either TRBD1 or TRBD2 may fit D (5 bases each). Germline loops: CDR1 SGHVS, CDR2 FNYEAQ. Trimming left V 2 bases short and J 7 bases short, with 18 bases between. The CDR3 extends over 16 amino acids. The CDR3 DNA is TGTGCCAGCAGCTTATACAAGGGACGCACGGGTAATGAGCAGTTCTTC. Translated: CASSLYKGRTGNEQFF. The variable domain in full, completed from reference TRBV7-6 and TRBJ2-1, reads GAGVSQSPRYKVTKRGQDVALRCDPISGHVSLYWYRQALGQGPEFLTYFNYEAQQDKSGLPNDRFSAERPEGSISTLTIQRTEQRDSAMYRCASSLYKGRTGNEQFFGPGTRLTVL.

This sequence joins TRBV11-1 and TRBJ2-3, with D possibly being TRBD1 or TRBD2 (6 bases each). CDR1 is SGHAT and CDR2 is FQDESV in the germline V gene (reference sequence). V lost 4 bases and J lost 5, with 16 bases in between. The CDR3 sequence is 15 residues long. CDR3 loop: CASSSVGGGLDTQYF. In nucleotides, the CDR3 is TGTGCCAGCAGCTCCGTCGGGGGCGGGTTAGATACGCAGTATTTT.

The rearrangement links TRBV3-1 to TRBJ2-1; 11 bases align to TRBD1. The germline V gene encodes CDR1 LGHDT and CDR2 YNNKEL (reference sequence). The CDR3 consists of 15 residues. Losses at the gene ends were 4 bases for V and 6 bases for J; bases not matched to a gene: 5. The DNA of the CDR3 is TGTGCCAGCAGCCCCCGGACAGGGGGCCCCAATGAGCAGTTCTTC. Translation: CASSPRTGGPNEQFF.

A note on this clone: A read error may account for a junction end that differs from germline. V usage is TRBV4-1 and J usage is TRBJ2-2, with D tentatively TRBD2 (6 bases). The CDR3 is 12 residues long. Germline assignment: CDR1 MGHRA and CDR2 YSYEKL. The CDR3 region is CASSQVRRELVF. The CDR3 region has the DNA TGCGCCAGCAGCCAAGTCCGGAGGGAGCTGGTTTTT.

This clone was counted a few times. The CDR3: CASKTAGGGSYEQYF. CDR3 sequence (DNA): TGTGCCAGCAAAACGGCAGGGGGAGGGTCCTACGAGCAGTACTTC. The rearrangement links TRBV28 to TRBJ2-7; perhaps D is TRBD1 or TRBD2 (7 bases each). CDR3 length: 15 amino acids. Germline CDR1 reads MDHEN; CDR2 reads SYDVKM. V was pared by 7 bases and J by 1 base, with 17 bases between.

This clone has more than one count but fewer than ten. The chain links TRBV6-1 to TRBJ2-6, with D hard to call. CDR1 is MNHNS and CDR2 is SASEGT in the germline V gene. This CDR3 has 15 residues. Trimming removed 5 bases from V and 0 bases from J, with 8 bases in between. The CDR3 DNA reads TGTGCCAGCAGTACCCAGGACTCTGGGGCCAACGTCCTGACTTTC. Its translation: CASSTQDSGANVLTF.

This clone was recorded a few times. The rearrangement links TRBV6-1 to TRBJ1-1; the D is unclear. CDR1 and CDR2 from the germline V gene are MNHNS and SASEGT. V was cut by 5 bases and J by 6 bases, with 13 bases left in between. This CDR3 spans 13 amino acids. The CDR3 DNA is TGTGCCAGCAGTTGGGATACAGCGCCTGAAGCTTTCTTT. Protein: CASSWDTAPEAFF.

This chain joins TRBV11-2 and TRBJ1-1, with D possibly TRBD1 on 5 matching bases. Between the trimmed V and J ends, which lost 2 bases and 3 bases, there was a span of 7 bases. The V gene's germline CDR1 is SGHAT and CDR2 FQNNGV. The CDR3 contains 13 residues. The CDR3 here is CASSLLGDTEAFF. The CDR3 nucleotides read TGTGCCAGCAGCTTACTAGGGGACACTGAAGCTTTCTTT.

The chain links TRBV20-1 to TRBJ1-2; 9 nucleotides line up with TRBD1. CDR1 and CDR2 from the germline V gene are DFQATT and SNEGSKA (reference sequence). The CDR3 extends over 16 amino acids. The V gene end was trimmed by 4 bases and the J gene end by 5 bases; junction bases not matched to a gene: 14. The CDR3 DNA reads as TGCAGTGCTAAAGATCCGAGACAGGGGGGGGTATATGGCTACACCTTC. Protein product: CSAKDPRQGGVYGYTF.